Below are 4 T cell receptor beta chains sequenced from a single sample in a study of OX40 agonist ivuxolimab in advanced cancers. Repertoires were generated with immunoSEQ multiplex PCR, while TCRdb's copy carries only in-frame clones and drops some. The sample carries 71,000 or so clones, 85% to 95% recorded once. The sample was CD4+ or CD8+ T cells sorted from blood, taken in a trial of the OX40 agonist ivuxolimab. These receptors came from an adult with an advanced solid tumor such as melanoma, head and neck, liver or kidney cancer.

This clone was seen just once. This CDR3 reads CASSLSGYREGDTQYF. CDR3 in DNA: TGTGCCAGCAGTTTATCTGGTTACAGGGAAGGAGATACGCAGTATTTT. The genes are TRBV27 and TRBJ2-3; D is perhaps TRBD1 (6 bases). V shed 0 bases and J shed 5 bases, with 15 bases lying between them. CDR1 and CDR2 (germline): MNHEY, SMNVEV (reference sequence). This CDR3 spans 16 amino acids.

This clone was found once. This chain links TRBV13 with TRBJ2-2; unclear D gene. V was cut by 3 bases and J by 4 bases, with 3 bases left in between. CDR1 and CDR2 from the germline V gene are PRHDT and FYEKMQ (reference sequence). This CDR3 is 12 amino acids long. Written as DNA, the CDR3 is TGTGCCAGCAGCTTTGGCACCGGGGAGCTGTTTTTT. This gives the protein CASSFGTGELFF.

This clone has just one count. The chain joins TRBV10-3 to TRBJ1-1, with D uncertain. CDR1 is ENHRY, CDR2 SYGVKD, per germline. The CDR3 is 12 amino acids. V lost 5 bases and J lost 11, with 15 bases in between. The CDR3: CAISFRSQEAFF. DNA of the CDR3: TGTGCCATCAGTTTTCGGAGTCAGGAGGCTTTCTTT.

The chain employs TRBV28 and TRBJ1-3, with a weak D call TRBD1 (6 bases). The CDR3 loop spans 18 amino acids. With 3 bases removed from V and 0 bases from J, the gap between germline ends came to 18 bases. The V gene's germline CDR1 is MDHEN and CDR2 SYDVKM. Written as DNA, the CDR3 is TGTGCCAGCAGTTTCGTTACGCGGGGGGCTGTCTCTGGAAACACCATATATTTT. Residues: CASSFVTRGAVSGNTIYF. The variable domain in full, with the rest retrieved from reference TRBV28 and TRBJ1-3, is DVKVTQSSRYLVKRTGEKVFLECVQDMDHENMFWYRQDPGLGLRLIYFSYDVKMKEKGDIPEGYSVSREKKERFSLILESASTNQTSMYLCASSFVTRGAVSGNTIYFGEGSWLTVV.